The present entry profiles one T cell receptor beta chain with its context. Per the germline V gene, CDR1 is LGHNA and CDR2 is YSLEER. V was clipped by 1 base and J by 2 bases; unmatched bases: 1. The CDR3 is made up of 14 amino acids. Generated by immunoSEQ multiplex PCR, the TCRdb table keeps only in-frame clones and is missing some. The sample consists of 65,000 or so clones, 80% to 90% of them appearing once. Unexposed donor CD4+ T cells date from about 2011-2019, before the COVID-19 pandemic. This sample was taken from a study of CD4 T cells in relation to SARS-CoV-2 and coronaviruses. This sequence was found in a human donor in good health. The chain employs TRBV4-3 and TRBJ1-2; TRBD1 matches at 7 bases. Sequencing was carried out using memory CD4+ T cells from PBMCs. CDR3 sequence: CASSQARGNYGYTF. CDR3 coding DNA: TGCGCCAGCAGCCAAGCCAGGGGGAACTATGGCTACACCTTC.